Described below is a single TCR beta chain sequence and its context. This clonotype was observed a few times. The antigen it binds to is not known. The junction shows a germline mismatch at one end, possibly a read error. The record originates from a study of T cell repertoires in cytomegalovirus infection (dated by TCRdb to 2018 to 2020). Context from the whole study: Because public TCR beta signatures pointed to carriage of CMV infection together with the matching HLA type, the HLA type of each donor mattered for the analysis. Results the study describes overall, beyond this receptor: The ex vivo response was dominated by HLA-C-restricted CMV-specific TCR beta clonotypes, which also provided the single most frequent clonotype in two of eight donors. In both this cohort and an independent roughly 400-donor cohort, the cumulative frequency of public TCR beta family members distinguished carriers of CMV infection plus the relevant HLA type.

This sample was sequenced with an Illumina HiSeq 1500. TCRdb reprocessing: public reads trimmed at Q25 with fastp, clones called with MiXCR, in-frame beta chains kept. Each CDR3 protein appears once, grouped with its most common genes and DNA. For this sample there are hundreds of thousands of distinct CDR3 sequences; 24% appear just once. 6.5% to 10% of the sample belongs to the ten largest clones. Counted from cysteine to phenylalanine, this CDR3 has 10 amino acids. The kept DNA is CDR3 alone, 30 bases in frame from the first base. The germline V gene supplies CDR1 SQVTM and CDR2 ANQGSEA. Recombination linked TRBV29-1 to TRBJ2-3, with the D segment identity uncertain. The sequence was collected from a human donor in good health (CMV status not recorded). Some clones in this sample may be carry-over from other donors' samples. The source material was CD8+ T cells from PBMCs. The DNA sequence is TGCAGCGTTGACGACCACGTGGCCTTTTTT. Its amino acids are CSVDDHVAFF.